The 5 T cell receptor beta chains in this list originate from one sample, sequenced in a study of cytomegalovirus exposure and HLA in healthy donors. Use of 60 Vbeta and 13 Jbeta primers characterized the PCR. The method was immunoSEQ multiplex PCR; TCRdb's version includes in-frame clones alone and lacks a portion of them. This table holds about 55,000 clones, approximately 80% found once. Sample: PBMCs. The receptor source for this set is a female donor in good health and CMV-seronegative.

The chain uses TRBV7-2 and TRBJ2-1; a possible D gene is TRBD2 (6 bases). The germline V gene encodes CDR1 SGHTA and CDR2 FQGNSA. Trimming shortened V by 6 bases and J by 9 bases, and 18 bases separated the two germline ends. There are 14 residues in the CDR3. Written as DNA, the CDR3 is TGTGCCAGCAGGCGCGGGGCCTGGAATAGTGAGCAGTTCTTC. Its protein is CASRRGAWNSEQFF.

V usage is TRBV2 and J usage is TRBJ2-3, with 10 bases matching TRBD2. Germline CDR1 and CDR2: SNHLY and FYNNEI. V trimming: 7 bases; J trimming: 2 bases; junction bases outside the gene matches: 6. The CDR3 extends over 15 amino acids. CDR3 nucleotide sequence: TGTGCCAGCAAGGGGACTAGCGACTACACAGATACGCAGTATTTT. Protein: CASKGTSDYTDTQYF.

This chain connects TRBV28 to TRBJ2-5; 12 bases align to TRBD2. The J call may be mistaken, given a closer DNA end match to TRBJ2-7. The CDR3 has 14 amino acids. Germline V gene data show CDR1 as MDHEN and CDR2 as SYDVKM. This CDR3 reads CASSSSGGAHEQYF. DNA for the CDR3: TGTGCCAGCAGTTCTAGCGGGGGGGCCCACGAGCAGTACTTC.

A few counts support this clone. The chain is built from TRBV21-1 and TRBJ1-5; the tabulated D call, TRBD1, remains unverified against the DNA. TRBV21-1 is a known pseudogene. CDR3 length: 15 residues. CDR3 coding DNA: TGTGCCGCACGGACAGGAGAGATTAGCAATCAGCCCCAGCATTTT. It is translated as CAARTGEISNQPQHF.

A single count supports this clone. The chain recombines TRBV2 with TRBJ1-3, with D possibly matching TRBD1 (6 bases). The germline gives CDR1 SNHLY, CDR2 FYNNEI. The CDR3 is made up of 15 amino acids. Trimming took off 4 bases at V and 4 bases at J, with 14 bases between the two ends. For the CDR3, the DNA is TGTGCCAGCAGTGCCTCTAGGGGGACAGGAAACACCATATATTTT. Translated: CASSASRGTGNTIYF.